This entry features one TCR beta chain sequence. Its antigen is undetermined. The source of the sample is a study of T and B cells in COVID-19 patients. The CDR3 contains 16 residues. Trimming cost V 4 bases and J 7 bases, with 22 bases left between them. Germline V lookup: CDR1 SGHAT, CDR2 FQDESV (reference sequence). TRB rearrangements were amplified by multiplex PCR with BIOMED2 TRB-A/B primers. A single record per CDR3 protein comes from TCRdb applying MiXCR to the multiplex PCR reads. In the table there are over 6,000 distinct CDR3 sequences, around 30% of which are singletons. Blood genomic DNA input for TRB amplification was roughly 220-500 ng. Overall study results and limits: Early severe-case samples and blood from mildly ill patients during symptoms were in short supply.

The sequenced sample was blood. The origin of this receptor is a human donor with active COVID-19. This sequence joins TRBV11-1 and TRBJ2-5; D possibly corresponds to TRBD2 (5 bases). The CDR3 DNA reads TGTGCCAGCAGCTCCGATACTAGTAGCCCCAGTGGGACCCAGTACTTC. Amino acid sequence: CASSSDTSSPSGTQYF.